This T cell receptor beta chain appears in the sequencing data of a study of T cells in Graves' hyperthyroidism and ophthalmopathy. There were TCR beta CDR3 regions amplified from RNA transcripts. Carried out on the TCR CDR3, a first-round RT-PCR used the HTBI primer set. Using its own MiXCR run on the multiplex PCR reads, TCRdb lists one record per CDR3 protein. This table holds roughly 640,000 distinct CDR3 sequences, approximately 16% found once. General study findings and limits: Peripheral blood also featured most of the thyroid clonotypes expanded above 0.001. Ophthalmopathy could be told apart from stable hyperthyroidism with a 13 V-J model.

This CDR3 has 16 residues. Unmatched junction bases numbered 10, after V lost 6 bases and J lost 3 bases. Germline V gives CDR1 SEHNR, CDR2 FQNEAQ (reference sequence). In the case of this clonotype: Its antigen is not known.

V gene TRBV7-9 combines with J gene TRBJ2-2, with 7 positions matching TRBD2. The TCR was taken from a woman aged 40 to 55 with Graves' ophthalmopathy. The sample comprised blood. In nucleotides, the CDR3 is TGTGCCAGCAGATTACCCGGGGGGTTGCACACCGGGGAGCTGTTTTTT. Translation: CASRLPGGLHTGELFF.